This TCR beta chain is drawn from a study of T cells in narcolepsy. TCRdb's copy holds only in-frame clones and misses some; the assay was immunoSEQ multiplex PCR. Here the sample spans 25,000 to 35,000 clones, 70% to 80% being singletons. This TCR was sampled from a human donor in good health. What was sequenced was memory (CD45RA-) CD4+ T cells from blood.

DNA for the CDR3: TGTGCCAGCAGCCCCCGGGTTGCTTACACAGATACGCAGTATTTT. Translated: CASSPRVAYTDTQYF. The rearrangement links TRBV9 to TRBJ2-3; D is ambiguous. Trimming removed 4 bases from V and 2 bases from J, with 14 bases in between. Germline V CDR1 and CDR2: SGDLS, YYNGEE. This CDR3 region has 15 residues.